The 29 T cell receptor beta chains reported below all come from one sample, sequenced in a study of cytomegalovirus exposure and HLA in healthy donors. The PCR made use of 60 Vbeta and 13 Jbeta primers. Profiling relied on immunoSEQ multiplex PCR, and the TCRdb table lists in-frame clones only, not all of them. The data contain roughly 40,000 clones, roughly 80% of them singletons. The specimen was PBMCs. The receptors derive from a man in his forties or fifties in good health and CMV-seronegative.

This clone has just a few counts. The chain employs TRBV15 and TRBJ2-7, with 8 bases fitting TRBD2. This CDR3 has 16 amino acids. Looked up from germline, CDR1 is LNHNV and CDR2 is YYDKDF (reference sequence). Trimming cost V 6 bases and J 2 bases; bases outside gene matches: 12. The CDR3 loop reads CATRLGGAGGAYEQYF. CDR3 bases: TGTGCCACCAGGCTCGGAGGGGCGGGAGGAGCCTACGAGCAGTACTTC.

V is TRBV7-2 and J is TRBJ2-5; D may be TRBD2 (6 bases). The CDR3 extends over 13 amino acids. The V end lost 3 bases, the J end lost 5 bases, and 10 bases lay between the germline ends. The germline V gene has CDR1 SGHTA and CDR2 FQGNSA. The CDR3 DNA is TGTGCCAGCAGCTTCGGGCGGGACGAGACCCAGTACTTC. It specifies CASSFGRDETQYF.

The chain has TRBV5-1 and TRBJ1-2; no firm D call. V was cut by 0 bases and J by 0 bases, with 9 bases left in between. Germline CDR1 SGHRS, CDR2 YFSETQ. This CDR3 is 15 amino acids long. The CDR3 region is CASSLGAHSNYGYTF. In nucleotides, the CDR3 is TGCGCCAGCAGCTTGGGCGCTCACTCTAACTATGGCTACACCTTC.

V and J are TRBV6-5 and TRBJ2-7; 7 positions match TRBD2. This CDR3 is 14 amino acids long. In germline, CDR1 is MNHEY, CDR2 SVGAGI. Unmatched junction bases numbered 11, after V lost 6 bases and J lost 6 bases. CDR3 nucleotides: TGTGCCAGCAGCCCGAGGGGAGGGGTGGGCGAGCAGTACTTC. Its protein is CASSPRGGVGEQYF.

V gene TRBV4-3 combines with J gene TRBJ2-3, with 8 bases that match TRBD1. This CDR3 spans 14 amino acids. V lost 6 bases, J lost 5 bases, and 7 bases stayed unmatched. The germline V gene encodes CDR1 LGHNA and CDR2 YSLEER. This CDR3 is CASSRGRGQDTQYF. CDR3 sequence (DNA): TGCGCCAGCAGTCGGGGCAGGGGGCAAGATACGCAGTATTTT.

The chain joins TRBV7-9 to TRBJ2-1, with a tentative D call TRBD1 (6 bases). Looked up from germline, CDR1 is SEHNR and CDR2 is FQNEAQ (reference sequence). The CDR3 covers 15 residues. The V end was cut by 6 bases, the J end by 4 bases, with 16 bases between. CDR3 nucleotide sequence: TGTGCCAGCAGTCTCCCCGGGACACCTTACAATGAGCAGTTCTTC. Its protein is CASSLPGTPYNEQFF.

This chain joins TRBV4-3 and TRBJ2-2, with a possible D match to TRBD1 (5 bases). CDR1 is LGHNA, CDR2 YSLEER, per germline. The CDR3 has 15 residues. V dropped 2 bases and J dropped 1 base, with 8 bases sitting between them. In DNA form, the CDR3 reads TGCGCCAGCAGCCAACAGGGTGGGAACACCGGGGAGCTGTTTTTT. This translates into CASSQQGGNTGELFF.

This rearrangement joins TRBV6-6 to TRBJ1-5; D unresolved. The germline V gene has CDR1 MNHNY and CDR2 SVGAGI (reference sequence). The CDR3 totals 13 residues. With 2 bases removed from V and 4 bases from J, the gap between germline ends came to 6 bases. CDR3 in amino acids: CASSYNPNQPQHF. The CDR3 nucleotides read TGTGCCAGCAGTTACAATCCGAATCAGCCCCAGCATTTT.

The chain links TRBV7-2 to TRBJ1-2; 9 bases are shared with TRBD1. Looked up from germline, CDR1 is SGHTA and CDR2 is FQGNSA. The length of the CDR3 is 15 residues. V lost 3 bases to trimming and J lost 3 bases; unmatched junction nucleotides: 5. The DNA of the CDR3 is TGTGCCAGCAGCTTCACAGGGGGCAGGGACTATGGCTACACCTTC. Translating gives CASSFTGGRDYGYTF.

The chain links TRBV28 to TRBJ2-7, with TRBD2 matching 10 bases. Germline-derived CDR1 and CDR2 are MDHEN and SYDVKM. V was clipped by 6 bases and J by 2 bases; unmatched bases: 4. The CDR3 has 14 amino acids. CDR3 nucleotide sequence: TGTGCCAGCAGCCCTAGCGGGGGAACCTACGAGCAGTACTTC. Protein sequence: CASSPSGGTYEQYF.

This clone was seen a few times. In DNA, the CDR3 is TGTGCCAGCAGCTTTTCCAGTGGCGAGACCCAGTACTTC. Translating gives CASSFSSGETQYF. V usage is TRBV7-3 and J usage is TRBJ2-5; D is unclear. The V gene's germline CDR1 is SGHTA and CDR2 FQGTGA. This CDR3 comprises 13 residues. Trimming left V 3 bases short and J 5 bases short, with 10 bases between.

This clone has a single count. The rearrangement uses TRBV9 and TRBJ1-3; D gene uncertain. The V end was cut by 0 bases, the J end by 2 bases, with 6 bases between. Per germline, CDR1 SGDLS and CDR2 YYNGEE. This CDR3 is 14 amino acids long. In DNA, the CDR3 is TGTGCCAGCAGCGTAGGAGGTACTGGAAACACCATATATTTT. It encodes CASSVGGTGNTIYF.

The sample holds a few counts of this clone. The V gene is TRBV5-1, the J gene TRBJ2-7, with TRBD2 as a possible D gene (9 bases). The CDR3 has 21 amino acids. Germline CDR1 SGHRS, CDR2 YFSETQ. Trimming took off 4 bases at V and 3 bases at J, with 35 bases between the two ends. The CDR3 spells CASSPGGGRGPSGVNRYEQYF. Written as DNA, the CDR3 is TGCGCCAGCAGCCCTGGCGGAGGCAGGGGGCCTAGCGGGGTAAACCGCTACGAGCAGTACTTC.

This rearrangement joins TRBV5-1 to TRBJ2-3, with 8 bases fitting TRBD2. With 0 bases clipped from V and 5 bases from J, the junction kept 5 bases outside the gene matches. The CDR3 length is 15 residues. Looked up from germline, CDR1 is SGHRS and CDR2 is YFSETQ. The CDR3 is CASSLVGGARDTQYF. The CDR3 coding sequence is TGCGCCAGCAGCTTGGTCGGGGGGGCAAGAGATACGCAGTATTTT.

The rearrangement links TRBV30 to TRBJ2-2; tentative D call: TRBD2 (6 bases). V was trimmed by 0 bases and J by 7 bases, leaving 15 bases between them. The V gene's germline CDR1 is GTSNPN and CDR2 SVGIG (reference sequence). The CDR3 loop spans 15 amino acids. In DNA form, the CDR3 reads TGTGCCTGGAGTGTAGGCAGGGAGGTTTTCGGGGAGCTGTTTTTT. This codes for CAWSVGREVFGELFF.

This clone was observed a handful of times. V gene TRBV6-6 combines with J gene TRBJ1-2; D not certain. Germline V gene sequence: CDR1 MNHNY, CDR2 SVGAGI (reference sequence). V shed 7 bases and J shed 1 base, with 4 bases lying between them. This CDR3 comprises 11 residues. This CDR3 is CASNGNYGYTF. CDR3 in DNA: TGTGCCAGCAACGGTAACTATGGCTACACCTTC.

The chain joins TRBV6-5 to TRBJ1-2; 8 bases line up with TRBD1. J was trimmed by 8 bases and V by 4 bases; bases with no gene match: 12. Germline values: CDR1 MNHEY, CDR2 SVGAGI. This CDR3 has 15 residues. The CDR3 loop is CASSSTPGTGGGYTF. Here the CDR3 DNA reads TGTGCCAGCAGTTCAACCCCGGGGACAGGTGGGGGCTACACCTTC.

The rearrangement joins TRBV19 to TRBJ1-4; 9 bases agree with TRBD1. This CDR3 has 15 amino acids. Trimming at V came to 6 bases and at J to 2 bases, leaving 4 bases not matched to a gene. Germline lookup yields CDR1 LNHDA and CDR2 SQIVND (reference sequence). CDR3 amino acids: CASRGDRATNEKLFF. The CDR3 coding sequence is TGTGCCAGTAGGGGGGACAGGGCGACTAATGAAAAACTGTTTTTT.

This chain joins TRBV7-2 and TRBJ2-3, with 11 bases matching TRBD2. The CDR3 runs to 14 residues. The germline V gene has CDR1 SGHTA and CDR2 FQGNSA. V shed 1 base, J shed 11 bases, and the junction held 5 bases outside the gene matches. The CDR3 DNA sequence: TGTGCCAGCAGCTTAGAACATGGGACTAGCGGGCAGTATTTT. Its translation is CASSLEHGTSGQYF.

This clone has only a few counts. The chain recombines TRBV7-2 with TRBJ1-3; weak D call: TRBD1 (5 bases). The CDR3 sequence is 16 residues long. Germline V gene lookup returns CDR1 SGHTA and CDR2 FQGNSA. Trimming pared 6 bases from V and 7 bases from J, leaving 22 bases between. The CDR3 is CASRSGDLIRQNTIYF. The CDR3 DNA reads TGTGCCAGCAGGAGTGGGGACTTAATCCGTCAGAACACCATATATTTT. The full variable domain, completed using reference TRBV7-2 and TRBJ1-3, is GAGVSQSPSNKVTEKGKDVELRCDPISGHTALYWYRQSLGQGLEFLIYFQGNSAPDKSGLPSDRFSAERTGGSVSTLTIQRTQQEDSAVYLCASRSGDLIRQNTIYFGEGSWLTVV.

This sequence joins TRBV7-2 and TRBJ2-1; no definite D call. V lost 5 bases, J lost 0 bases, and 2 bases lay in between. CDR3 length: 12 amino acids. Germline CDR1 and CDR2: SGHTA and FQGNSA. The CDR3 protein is CASSRSYNEQFF. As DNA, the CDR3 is TGTGCCAGCAGCCGCTCCTACAATGAGCAGTTCTTC.

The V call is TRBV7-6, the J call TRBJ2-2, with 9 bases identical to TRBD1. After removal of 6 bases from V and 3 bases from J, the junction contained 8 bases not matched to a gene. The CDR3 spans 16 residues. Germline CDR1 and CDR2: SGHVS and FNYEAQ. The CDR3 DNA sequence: TGTGCCAGCAGAGCCTTGGGACAGGGCGACACCGGGGAGCTGTTTTTT. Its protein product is CASRALGQGDTGELFF.

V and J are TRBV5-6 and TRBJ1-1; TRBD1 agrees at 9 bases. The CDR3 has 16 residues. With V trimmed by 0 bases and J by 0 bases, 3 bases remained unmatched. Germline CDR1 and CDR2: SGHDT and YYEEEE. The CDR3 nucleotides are TGTGCCAGCAGCTTGGGGGGGACAGGGATGAACACTGAAGCTTTCTTT. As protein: CASSLGGTGMNTEAFF.

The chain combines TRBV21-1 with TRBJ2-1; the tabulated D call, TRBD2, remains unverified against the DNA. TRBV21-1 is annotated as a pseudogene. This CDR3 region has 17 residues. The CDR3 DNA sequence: TGTGCCAGCAGCAAAGGGGTGGGTCTAGCGGCCCTCAATGAGCAGTTCTTC. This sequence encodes CASSKGVGLAALNEQFF.

CDR3 amino acids: CASSLDTNTEAFF. For the CDR3, the DNA is TGCGCCAGCAGCTTGGACACGAACACTGAAGCTTTCTTT. The V and J genes are TRBV5-1 and TRBJ1-1; D unresolved. Germline loops: CDR1 SGHRS, CDR2 YFSETQ. The CDR3 is made up of 13 amino acids. The V end lost 0 bases, the J end lost 1 base, and 4 bases lay between the germline ends.

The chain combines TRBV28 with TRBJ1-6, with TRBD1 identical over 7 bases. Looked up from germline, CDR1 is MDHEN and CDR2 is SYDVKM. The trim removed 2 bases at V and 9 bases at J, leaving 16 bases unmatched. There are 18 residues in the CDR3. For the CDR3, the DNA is TGTGCCAGCAGTTTACGTCGACAGGGCTACTATCGGATTTCACCCCTCCACTTT. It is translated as CASSLRRQGYYRISPLHF.

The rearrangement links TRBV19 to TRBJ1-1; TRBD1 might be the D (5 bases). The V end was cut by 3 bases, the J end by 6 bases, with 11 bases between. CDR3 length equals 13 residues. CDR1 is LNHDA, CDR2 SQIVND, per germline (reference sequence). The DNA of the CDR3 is TGTGCCAGTAGTATCTTCCCAGGGTCTGAAGCTTTCTTT. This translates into CASSIFPGSEAFF.

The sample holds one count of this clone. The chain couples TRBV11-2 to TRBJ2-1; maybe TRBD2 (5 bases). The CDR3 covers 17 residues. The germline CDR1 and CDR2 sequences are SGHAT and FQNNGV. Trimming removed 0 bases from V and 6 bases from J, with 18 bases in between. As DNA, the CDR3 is TGTGCCAGCAGCTTAGATACGAGGGTAAAAGGCTTCAATGAGCAGTTCTTC. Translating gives CASSLDTRVKGFNEQFF.

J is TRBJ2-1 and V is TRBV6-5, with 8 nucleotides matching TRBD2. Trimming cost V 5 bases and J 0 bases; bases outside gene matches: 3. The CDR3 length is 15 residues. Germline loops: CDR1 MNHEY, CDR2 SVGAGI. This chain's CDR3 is CASSPGGGSYNEQFF. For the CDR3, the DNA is TGTGCCAGCAGTCCCGGGGGGGGCTCCTACAATGAGCAGTTCTTC.